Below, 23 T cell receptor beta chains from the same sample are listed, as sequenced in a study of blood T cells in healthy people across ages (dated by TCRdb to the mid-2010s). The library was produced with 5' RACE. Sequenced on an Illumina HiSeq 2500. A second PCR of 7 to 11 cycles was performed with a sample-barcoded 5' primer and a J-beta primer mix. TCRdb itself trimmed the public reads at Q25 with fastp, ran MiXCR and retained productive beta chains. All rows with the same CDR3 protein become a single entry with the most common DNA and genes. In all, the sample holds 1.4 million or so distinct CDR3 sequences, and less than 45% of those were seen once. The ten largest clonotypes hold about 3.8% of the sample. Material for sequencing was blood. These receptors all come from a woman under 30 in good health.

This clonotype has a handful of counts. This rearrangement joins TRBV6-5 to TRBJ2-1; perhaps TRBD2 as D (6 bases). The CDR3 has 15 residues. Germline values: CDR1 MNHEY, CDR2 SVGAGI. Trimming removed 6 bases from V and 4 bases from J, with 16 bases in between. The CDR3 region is CASSPDGGIYNEQFF. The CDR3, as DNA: TGTGCCAGCAGCCCCGACGGCGGGATTTACAATGAGCAGTTCTTC.

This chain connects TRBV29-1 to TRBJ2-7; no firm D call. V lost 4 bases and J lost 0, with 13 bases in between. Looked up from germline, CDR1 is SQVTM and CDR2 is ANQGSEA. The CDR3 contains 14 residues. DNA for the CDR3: TGCAGCGTTGGGGCCCGCTTGAGCTCCTACGAGCAGTACTTC. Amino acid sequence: CSVGARLSSYEQYF.

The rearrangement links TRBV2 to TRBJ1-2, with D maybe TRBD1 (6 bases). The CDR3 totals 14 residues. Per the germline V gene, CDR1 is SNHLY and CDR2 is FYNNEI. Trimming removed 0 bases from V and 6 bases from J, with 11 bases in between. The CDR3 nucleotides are TGTGCCAGCAGTGAAGCAGGGGGTCGGGATGGCTACACCTTC. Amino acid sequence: CASSEAGGRDGYTF.

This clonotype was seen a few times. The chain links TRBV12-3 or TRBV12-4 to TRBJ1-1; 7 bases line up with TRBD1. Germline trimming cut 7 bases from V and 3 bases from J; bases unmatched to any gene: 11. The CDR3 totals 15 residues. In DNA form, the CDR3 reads TGTGCCAGCACCATCAGACAGGGCCGATACACTGAAGCTTTCTTT. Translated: CASTIRQGRYTEAFF.

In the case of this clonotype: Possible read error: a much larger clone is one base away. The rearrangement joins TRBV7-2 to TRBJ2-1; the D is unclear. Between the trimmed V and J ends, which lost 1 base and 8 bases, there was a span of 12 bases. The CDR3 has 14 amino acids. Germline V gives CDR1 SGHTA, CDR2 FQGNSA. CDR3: CASSLGMVADEQFF. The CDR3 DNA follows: TGTGCCAGCAGCTTAGGTATGGTGGCGGATGAGCAGTTCTTC.

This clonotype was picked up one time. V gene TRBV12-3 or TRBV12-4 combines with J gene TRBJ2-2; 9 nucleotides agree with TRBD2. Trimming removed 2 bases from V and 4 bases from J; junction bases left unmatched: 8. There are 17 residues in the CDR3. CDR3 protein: CASSLRGLAGSTGELFF. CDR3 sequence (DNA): TGTGCCAGCAGTTTACGAGGGCTAGCGGGGTCCACCGGGGAGCTGTTTTTT.

In nucleotides, the CDR3 is TGCAGCGTTGGGTTAGTAGGTGACTCTGGAAACACCATATATTTT. Protein: CSVGLVGDSGNTIYF. V is TRBV29-1 and J is TRBJ1-3; unclear D gene. Germline V CDR1 and CDR2: SQVTM, ANQGSEA. This CDR3 contains 15 residues. V gave up 4 bases and J gave up 0 bases, with 13 bases separating them.

The CDR3 DNA reads TGCGCCAGCAGCTCCATGGTAGCTTCGCGAAATGAGCAGTACTTC. Protein product: CASSSMVASRNEQYF. The chain combines TRBV5-1 with TRBJ2-5; no clear D. Trimming removed 3 bases from V and 11 bases from J, with 23 bases in between. In germline, CDR1 is SGHRS, CDR2 YFSETQ. The length of the CDR3 is 15 residues. The variable domain in full, completed from reference TRBV5-1 and TRBJ2-5, reads KAGVTQTPRYLIKTRGQQVTLSCSPISGHRSVSWYQQTPGQGLQFLFEYFSETQRNKGNFPGRFSGRQFSNSRSEMNVSTLELGDSALYLCASSSMVASRNEQYFGPGTRLLVL.

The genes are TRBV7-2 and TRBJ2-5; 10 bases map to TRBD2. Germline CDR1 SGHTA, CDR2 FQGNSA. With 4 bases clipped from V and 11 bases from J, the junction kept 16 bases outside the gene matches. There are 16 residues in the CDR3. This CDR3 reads CASSYQAGGPRNEQYF. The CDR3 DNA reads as TGTGCCAGCAGCTACCAAGCGGGAGGGCCCAGAAATGAGCAGTACTTC.

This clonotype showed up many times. CDR3: CSVAQDNTGELFF. The DNA of the CDR3 is TGCAGCGTTGCACAGGATAACACCGGGGAGCTGTTTTTT. The gene calls are TRBV29-1 and TRBJ2-2, with D perhaps matching TRBD1 (5 bases). Trimming pared 4 bases from V and 2 bases from J, leaving 8 bases between. The CDR3 consists of 13 residues. Germline CDR1 and CDR2: SQVTM and ANQGSEA.

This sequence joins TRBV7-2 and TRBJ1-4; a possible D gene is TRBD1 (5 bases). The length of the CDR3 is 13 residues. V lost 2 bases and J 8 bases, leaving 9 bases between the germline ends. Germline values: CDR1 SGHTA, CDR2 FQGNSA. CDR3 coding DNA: TGTGCCAGCAGCTTACACCAGGGAGAAAAACTGTTTTTT. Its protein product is CASSLHQGEKLFF.

The CDR3 loop is CASSLHGGGYTF. The CDR3, as DNA: TGTGCCAGCAGCCTACACGGGGGGGGCTACACCTTC. This chain links TRBV7-2 with TRBJ1-2, with a tentative D call TRBD1 (5 bases). Trimming took 5 bases from V and 8 from J, leaving 12 bases between them. Germline loops: CDR1 SGHTA, CDR2 FQGNSA. The CDR3 totals 12 residues.

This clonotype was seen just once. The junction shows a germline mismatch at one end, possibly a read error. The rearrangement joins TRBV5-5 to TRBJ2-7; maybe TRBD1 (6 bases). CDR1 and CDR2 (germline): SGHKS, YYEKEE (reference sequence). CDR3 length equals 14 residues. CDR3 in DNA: TGTGCCAGCAGCCAGGGACACTTCTCCTGCGAGCAGTACTTC. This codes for CASSQGHFSCEQYF.

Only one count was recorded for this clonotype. The DNA of the CDR3 is TGTGCCAGCAGTAATCTAGCGGGAGGATCCAATGAGCAGTACTTC. This codes for CASSNLAGGSNEQYF. This chain uses TRBV2 with TRBJ2-5, with 11 bases matching TRBD2. V shed 5 bases and J 11 bases; nucleotides not matched to a gene: 13. Germline CDR1 SNHLY, CDR2 FYNNEI. The CDR3 loop spans 15 amino acids.

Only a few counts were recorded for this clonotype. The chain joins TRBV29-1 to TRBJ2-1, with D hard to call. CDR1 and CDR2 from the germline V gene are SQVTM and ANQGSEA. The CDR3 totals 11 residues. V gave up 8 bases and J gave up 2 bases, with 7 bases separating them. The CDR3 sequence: CSSRAYNEQFF. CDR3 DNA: TGCAGCTCTCGGGCCTACAATGAGCAGTTCTTC.

CDR3 DNA sequence: TGTGCCAGCAGCTTGGATCTCAGGGGAGGCGAGCAGTACTTC. Its translation: CASSLDLRGGEQYF. J is TRBJ2-4 and V is TRBV2; D may correspond to TRBD1 or TRBD2 (6 bases each). The assigned J gene may be wrong: the sequence end matches TRBJ2-7 better. The germline CDR1 and CDR2 sequences are SNHLY and FYNNEI. There are 14 residues in the CDR3.

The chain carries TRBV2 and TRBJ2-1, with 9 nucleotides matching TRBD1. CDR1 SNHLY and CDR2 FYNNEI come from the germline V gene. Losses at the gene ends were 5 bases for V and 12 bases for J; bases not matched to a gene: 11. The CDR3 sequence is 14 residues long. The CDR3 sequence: CASSRTGAVVRQFF. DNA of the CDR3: TGTGCCAGCAGTAGGACAGGGGCGGTCGTCCGGCAGTTCTTC.

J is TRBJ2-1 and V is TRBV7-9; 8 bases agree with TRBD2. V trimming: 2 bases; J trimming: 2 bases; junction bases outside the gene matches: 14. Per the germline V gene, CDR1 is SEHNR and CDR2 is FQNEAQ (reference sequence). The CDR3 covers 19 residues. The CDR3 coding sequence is TGTGCCAGCAGCTTATCCCTAGCGGGCCCATGGGGCCCCTACAATGAGCAGTTCTTC. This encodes CASSLSLAGPWGPYNEQFF.

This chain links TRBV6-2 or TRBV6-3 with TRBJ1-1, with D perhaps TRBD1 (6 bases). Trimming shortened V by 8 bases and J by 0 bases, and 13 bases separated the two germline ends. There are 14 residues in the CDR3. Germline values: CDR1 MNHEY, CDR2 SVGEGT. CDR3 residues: CASEGVRMNTEAFF. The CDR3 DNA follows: TGTGCCAGCGAGGGGGTGAGAATGAACACTGAAGCTTTCTTT.

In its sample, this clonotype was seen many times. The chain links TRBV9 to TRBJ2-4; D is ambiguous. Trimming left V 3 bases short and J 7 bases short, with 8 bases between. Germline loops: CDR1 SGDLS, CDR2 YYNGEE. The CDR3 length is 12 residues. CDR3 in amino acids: CASSGDGNIQYF. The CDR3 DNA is TGTGCCAGCAGCGGAGATGGGAACATTCAGTACTTC.

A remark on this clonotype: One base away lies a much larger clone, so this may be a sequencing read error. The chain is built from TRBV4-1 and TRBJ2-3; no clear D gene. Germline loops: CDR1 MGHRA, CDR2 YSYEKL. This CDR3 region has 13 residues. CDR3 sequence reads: CASSQVTGDMQYF. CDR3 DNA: TGCGCCAGCAGCCAAGTAACGGGCGATATGCAGTATTTT.

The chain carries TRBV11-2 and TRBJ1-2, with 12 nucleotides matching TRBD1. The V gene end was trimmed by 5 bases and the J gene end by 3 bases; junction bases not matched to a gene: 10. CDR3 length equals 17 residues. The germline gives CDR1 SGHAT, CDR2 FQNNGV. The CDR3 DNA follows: TGTGCCAGCAGCCTGACCGGGACAGGGGGCGACGACTATGGCTACACCTTC. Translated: CASSLTGTGGDDYGYTF.

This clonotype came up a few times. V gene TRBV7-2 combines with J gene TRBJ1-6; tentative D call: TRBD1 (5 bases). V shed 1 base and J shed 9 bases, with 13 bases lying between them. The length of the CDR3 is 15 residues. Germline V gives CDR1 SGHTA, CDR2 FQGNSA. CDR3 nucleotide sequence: TGTGCCAGCAGCTTAGTGGGCAGGGTCGGTTCACCCCTCCACTTT. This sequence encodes CASSLVGRVGSPLHF.